What follows are 30 T cell receptor beta chains derived from one specimen sequenced in a study of blood T cell repertoires in COVID-19 (TCRdb year 2020). The method was the immunoSEQ multiplex PCR assay. Imported from immuneACCESS, the table was reduced by TCRdb to in-frame sequences with V and J called. These copies leave out some clones; in studies compared against another copy, an unresolved V gene accounts for under half, and the cause of the remainder is not known. The sample table lists more than 250,000 clones, around 90% of them with a count of one. The top ten hold around 0.7% of the sample. The sequenced sample consisted of peripheral blood. The source is a human donor in a cohort sampled during active COVID-19.

This clone was counted a single time. The chain employs TRBV10-2 and TRBJ2-3; 9 bases map to TRBD1. Trimming took 5 bases from V and 7 from J; bases not matched to a gene: 10. The CDR3 length is 15 residues. Germline-derived CDR1 and CDR2 are WSHSY and SAAADI. This CDR3 reads CASSRPGQGSNTQYF. In nucleotides, the CDR3 is TGCGCCAGCAGTCGCCCGGGACAGGGTTCAAATACGCAGTATTTT.

The DNA for the CDR3 is TGCAGCGTTGAGACCCAGGGGGCTGGAACTGAAGCTTTCTTT. It translates to CSVETQGAGTEAFF. The chain carries TRBV29-1 and TRBJ1-1, with TRBD1 matching over 8 bases. Per germline, CDR1 SQVTM and CDR2 ANQGSEA. Losses at the gene ends were 3 bases for V and 5 bases for J; bases not matched to a gene: 8. This CDR3 comprises 14 residues. Drawing the rest from reference TRBV29-1 and TRBJ1-1, the complete variable domain is SAVISQKPSRDICQRGTSLTIQCQVDSQVTMMFWYRQQPGQSLTLIATANQGSEATYESGFVIDKFPISRPNLTFSTLTVSNMSPEDSSIYLCSVETQGAGTEAFFGQGTRLTVV.

This chain uses TRBV10-1 with TRBJ2-4; the match to TRBD2 covers 8 bases. The CDR3 is 18 amino acids. V was clipped by 7 bases and J by 1 base; unmatched bases: 15. Germline V gene data show CDR1 as WNHNN and CDR2 as SYGVQD (reference sequence). The CDR3: CASIYSGTPEGAKNIQYF. The CDR3 region has the DNA TGCGCCAGCATTTATAGCGGGACGCCTGAGGGGGCCAAAAACATTCAGTACTTC.

This clone was seen only once. This chain links TRBV16 with TRBJ1-1; 10 nucleotides line up with TRBD1. In germline, CDR1 is KGHSY, CDR2 FQNENV. The V segment lost 5 bases and the J segment 2 bases; nucleotides outside the gene matches: 14. The CDR3 is made up of 18 amino acids. Written as DNA, the CDR3 is TGTGCCAGCAGCTCCGCCCCGGCCGGGACAGGGGCTAACACTGAAGCTTTCTTT. Translated, it gives CASSSAPAGTGANTEAFF. Together with reference TRBV16 and TRBJ1-1, the CDR3 gives the full variable domain: GEEVAQTPKHLVRGEGQKAKLYCAPIKGHSYVFWYQQVLKNEFKFLISFQNENVFDETGMPKERFSAKCLPNSPCSLEIQATKLEDSAVYFCASSSAPAGTGANTEAFFGQGTRLTVV.

Notes on this clone: The DNA is omitted, as the CDR3 cannot be located on it reliably, and the CDR3 follows TCRdb's listing. The chain joins TRBV5-1 to TRBJ2-1; the DNA was not compared with TRBD2, the D call given in the table. The CDR3 region is 15 residues in length, termini included. The germline CDR1 and CDR2 sequences are SGHRS and YFSETQ. CDR3 loop: CASSFSWAGGSPPFF.

The chain employs TRBV2 and TRBJ2-3; TRBD2 aligns across 8 bases. The CDR3 has 16 residues. Trimming took 2 bases from V and 2 from J; bases not matched to a gene: 6. Germline-derived CDR1 and CDR2 are SNHLY and FYNNEI. CDR3 DNA sequence: TGTGCCAGCAGTGAACTTCCTAGCGGGCACACAGATACGCAGTATTTT. Translation gives CASSELPSGHTDTQYF.

The V call is TRBV27, the J call TRBJ2-7; 8 nucleotides line up with TRBD1. V shed 2 bases and J 2 bases; nucleotides not matched to a gene: 5. The CDR3 spans 15 residues. Germline assignment: CDR1 MNHEY and CDR2 SMNVEV (reference sequence). CDR3: CASSLRGQAPYEQYF. The CDR3 nucleotides are TGTGCCAGCAGTTTAAGGGGACAGGCACCCTACGAGCAGTACTTC.

This chain joins TRBV19 and TRBJ2-5; TRBD2 matches at 13 bases. CDR3 size: 15 residues. J was trimmed by 5 bases and V by 6 bases; bases with no gene match: 6. Germline V gene data show CDR1 as LNHDA and CDR2 as SQIVND (reference sequence). CDR3 in amino acids: CASRGGLAGDETQYF. The CDR3 nucleotides are TGTGCCAGTAGGGGCGGACTAGCGGGGGACGAGACCCAGTACTTC.

V gene TRBV6-2 or TRBV6-3 combines with J gene TRBJ1-2, with D maybe TRBD1 (6 bases). The length of the CDR3 is 15 residues. Trimming cost V 2 bases and J 2 bases, with 12 bases left between them. The V gene's germline CDR1 is MNHEY and CDR2 SVGEGT. In DNA form, the CDR3 reads TGTGCCAGCAGTTACCGTGGACAGCCAAACTATGGCTACACCTTC. Translated: CASSYRGQPNYGYTF.

The gene calls are TRBV5-4 and TRBJ2-7; no definite D call. The V gene's germline CDR1 is SGHNT and CDR2 YYREEE (reference sequence). The germline V and J ends were trimmed by 4 bases and 1 base, with 9 bases remaining between them. The CDR3 covers 13 residues. CDR3 nucleotides: TGTGCCAGCAGCCTGAGCGCATCCTACGAGCAGTACTTC. Amino acids: CASSLSASYEQYF. Supplemented by reference TRBV5-4 and TRBJ2-7, the full variable domain reads ETGVTQSPTHLIKTRGQQVTLRCSSQSGHNTVSWYQQALGQGPQFIFQYYREEENGRGNFPPRFSGLQFPNYSSELNVNALELDDSALYLCASSLSASYEQYFGPGTRLTVT.

The chain couples TRBV30 to TRBJ1-1; maybe TRBD1 (6 bases). The CDR3 is 13 residues long. V lost 4 bases, J lost 4 bases, and 13 bases lay in between. CDR1 GTSNPN and CDR2 SVGIG come from the germline V gene (reference sequence). CDR3 amino acids: CAWNRVDGTEAFF. The CDR3 DNA is TGTGCCTGGAACAGGGTTGACGGCACTGAAGCTTTCTTT.

This chain joins TRBV5-1 and TRBJ2-6; maybe TRBD1 (6 bases). Looked up from germline, CDR1 is SGHRS and CDR2 is YFSETQ. The CDR3 runs to 15 residues. Trimming removed 5 bases from V and 1 base from J, with 10 bases in between. The CDR3 DNA reads TGCGCCAGCAGTCGGGACATGTCTGGGGCCAACGTCCTGACTTTC. Protein sequence: CASSRDMSGANVLTF.

This chain connects TRBV30 to TRBJ1-4, with TRBD1 as a possible D gene (6 bases). The CDR3 has 12 residues. CDR1 and CDR2 (germline): GTSNPN, SVGIG (reference sequence). The V and J ends lost 5 bases and 7 bases respectively, with 11 bases between them. CDR3 region: CAWAGEGEKLFF. In DNA form, the CDR3 reads TGTGCCTGGGCAGGGGAAGGTGAAAAACTGTTTTTT.

The chain recombines TRBV6-2 or TRBV6-3 with TRBJ2-7; weak D call: TRBD2 (5 bases). The CDR3 length is 17 residues. Trimming stripped 3 bases from V and 4 bases from J, with 22 bases between. The germline V gene has CDR1 MNHEY and CDR2 SVGEGT. CDR3 amino acids: CASSYNKRRTVFYEQYF. CDR3 DNA sequence: TGTGCCAGCAGTTATAATAAAAGGAGGACTGTCTTTTACGAGCAGTACTTC.

The CDR3 nucleotides read TGCGCCAGCAGCCAAGTCCAACAGGGTCCCTACGAGCAGTACTTC. Encoded protein: CASSQVQQGPYEQYF. The gene calls are TRBV4-1 and TRBJ2-7; a possible D gene is TRBD1 (6 bases). The CDR3 is 15 amino acids. The ends were cut back, 1 base at V and 2 bases at J, with 12 bases in the middle. CDR1 is MGHRA, CDR2 YSYEKL, per germline.

V gene TRBV27 combines with J gene TRBJ1-4; the match to TRBD1 covers 7 bases. The trim removed 6 bases at V and 10 bases at J, leaving 14 bases unmatched. The CDR3 contains 15 residues. The germline V gene encodes CDR1 MNHEY and CDR2 SMNVEV (reference sequence). DNA for the CDR3: TGTGCCAGCAGAGCAATTGGGACAGCTACTGGAAAACTGTTTTTT. This codes for CASRAIGTATGKLFF.

This chain links TRBV27 with TRBJ2-3; no reliable D call. Germline V lookup: CDR1 MNHEY, CDR2 SMNVEV (reference sequence). The CDR3 covers 16 residues. V was cut by 2 bases and J by 1 base, with 13 bases left in between. In DNA form, the CDR3 reads TGTGCCAGCAGTTTACGCTCCGTGCGTCGCACAGATACGCAGTATTTT. Translation gives CASSLRSVRRTDTQYF.

J is TRBJ1-5 and V is TRBV10-3, with unresolved D. Per the germline V gene, CDR1 is ENHRY and CDR2 is SYGVKD. The CDR3 contains 14 residues. The V and J ends lost 5 bases and 2 bases respectively, with 10 bases between them. The CDR3 coding sequence is TGTGCCATCAGTCCCGGGAGGGGCAATCAGCCCCAGCATTTT. Translation: CAISPGRGNQPQHF.

This chain joins TRBV4-1 and TRBJ2-7; 15 positions agree with TRBD2. With 1 base clipped from V and 1 base from J, the junction kept 8 bases outside the gene matches. Germline CDR1 is MGHRA and CDR2 is YSYEKL. The CDR3 runs to 19 residues. Here the CDR3 reads CASSQARTSGRAGSYEQYF. CDR3 coding DNA: TGCGCCAGCAGCCAAGCCCGGACTAGCGGGAGGGCAGGGTCCTACGAGCAGTACTTC.

The chain uses TRBV6-5 and TRBJ1-4; no clear D gene. This CDR3 is built from 13 residues. The germline CDR1 and CDR2 sequences are MNHEY and SVGAGI. Deletions cut 7 bases from V and 8 bases from J, with 14 bases between. This CDR3 is CASKTPGREKLFF. The CDR3 DNA sequence: TGTGCCAGCAAAACACCGGGAAGAGAAAAACTGTTTTTT.

The CDR3 nucleotides read TGTGCCAGCTCACATGGAGGACCGGGACAGGGGAACACAGATACGCAGTATTTT. Residues: CASSHGGPGQGNTDTQYF. The V and J genes are TRBV18 and TRBJ2-3; the match to TRBD1 covers 10 bases. CDR3 length: 18 amino acids. V shed 4 bases, J shed 2 bases, and the junction held 12 bases outside the gene matches. The germline V gene has CDR1 KGHSH and CDR2 LQKENI.

The CDR3 coding sequence is TGTGCCAGCAGTGAACTAGCGGGGGGGCATGGGGAGCAGTTCTTC. Translation gives CASSELAGGHGEQFF. The genes are TRBV27 and TRBJ2-1; 13 bases map to TRBD2. V trimming: 5 bases; J trimming: 10 bases; junction bases outside the gene matches: 8. CDR1 is MNHEY and CDR2 is SMNVEV in the germline V gene (reference sequence). The CDR3 consists of 15 residues.

This chain links TRBV7-9 with TRBJ1-1; 8 positions match TRBD1. Germline V gene lookup returns CDR1 SEHNR and CDR2 FQNEAQ (reference sequence). Trimming took 5 bases from V and 1 from J; bases not matched to a gene: 3. The CDR3 has 14 residues. The chain's CDR3 is CASSVQGENTEAFF. Here the CDR3 DNA reads TGTGCCAGCAGCGTACAGGGGGAGAACACTGAAGCTTTCTTT.

CDR3 region: CASSSSRTYEQYF. Written as DNA, the CDR3 is TGTGCCAGCAGCTCGTCACGGACATACGAGCAGTACTTC. This chain uses TRBV5-4 with TRBJ2-7; D possibly corresponds to TRBD1 (5 bases). Per germline, CDR1 SGHNT and CDR2 YYREEE (reference sequence). This CDR3 spans 13 amino acids. Trimming shortened V by 3 bases and J by 4 bases, and 11 bases separated the two germline ends.

V usage is TRBV5-3 and J usage is TRBJ1-5; the match to TRBD1 covers 8 bases. TRBV5-3 is identified as an open reading frame with a role that is uncertain. CDR3 length: 16 amino acids. Unmatched junction bases numbered 5, after V lost 3 bases and J lost 0 bases. This CDR3 is CARSSTGGISNQPQHF. The CDR3 nucleotides are TGTGCCAGAAGCTCTACAGGGGGAATTAGCAATCAGCCCCAGCATTTT.

As concerns this clone: The sample holds other DNA sequences that translate to the same CDR3. This chain links TRBV7-2 with TRBJ1-4, with D possibly TRBD1 on 5 matching bases. The CDR3 totals 15 residues. Germline-derived CDR1 and CDR2 are SGHTA and FQGNSA. V was pared by 1 base and J by 2 bases, with 8 bases between. CDR3 sequence reads: CASSLDRGTNEKLFF. In nucleotides, the CDR3 is TGTGCCAGCAGCTTAGATCGGGGGACTAATGAAAAACTGTTTTTT. Looking up the rest from reference TRBV7-2 and TRBJ1-4 gives the full variable domain: GAGVSQSPSNKVTEKGKDVELRCDPISGHTALYWYRQSLGQGLEFLIYFQGNSAPDKSGLPSDRFSAERTGGSVSTLTIQRTQQEDSAVYLCASSLDRGTNEKLFFGSGTQLSVL.

V gene TRBV11-2 combines with J gene TRBJ1-1; 7 nucleotides line up with TRBD1. The CDR3 spans 13 residues. The trim removed 8 bases at V and 10 bases at J, leaving 13 bases unmatched. Germline-derived CDR1 and CDR2 are SGHAT and FQNNGV. This CDR3 reads CASALAGGMRAFF. CDR3 in DNA: TGTGCCAGCGCTCTAGCAGGGGGGATGAGAGCTTTCTTT.

The J gene is TRBJ2-7, the V gene TRBV6-2 or TRBV6-3, with a weak D call TRBD2 (6 bases). This CDR3 is built from 15 residues. Trimming took off 0 bases at V and 0 bases at J, with 9 bases between the two ends. From germline, CDR1 is MNHEY and CDR2 SVGEGT. The CDR3 is CASSYSAGFSYEQYF. In nucleotides, the CDR3 is TGTGCCAGCAGTTACTCGGCGGGGTTCTCCTACGAGCAGTACTTC.

The chain has TRBV30 and TRBJ1-1, with D perhaps matching TRBD1 (6 bases). There are 11 residues in the CDR3. The V gene lost 3 bases and the J gene lost 11 bases, with 13 bases spanning the gap. Germline V lookup: CDR1 GTSNPN, CDR2 SVGIG (reference sequence). The CDR3 DNA is TGTGCCTGGAGGCCTGGACAGCTGGCTTTCTTT. Translation gives CAWRPGQLAFF.

This chain connects TRBV6-5 to TRBJ1-2, with TRBD1 identical over 9 bases. The length of the CDR3 is 15 residues. CDR1 is MNHEY and CDR2 is SVGAGI in the germline V gene. The J segment lost 3 bases and the V segment lost 6 bases, leaving 8 bases of the junction unmatched. In DNA, the CDR3 is TGTGCCAGCAGCATAATGGACAGGGGACACTATGGCTACACCTTC. Translating it yields CASSIMDRGHYGYTF.